This T cell receptor beta chain came from a study of T cell changes during pregnancy in multiple sclerosis. Profiled with immunoSEQ multiplex PCR; TCRdb holds only in-frame clones, not every one. The table has approximately 48,000 clones, around 94% seen once; the top ten hold roughly 5%. The CDR3 runs to 12 residues. Germline V CDR1 and CDR2: SGHNT, YENEEA. V was clipped by 8 bases and J by 3 bases, with 9 bases between them. The V gene is TRBV11-3, the J gene TRBJ2-3, with D unresolved. Here the sequenced sample was CD8+ T cells from peripheral blood mononuclear cells, taken before pregnancy. This TCR derives from a female donor with multiple sclerosis, enrolled in a pregnancy study. In DNA, the CDR3 is TGTGCCAGCTCCGAGGAGACAGATACGCAGTATTTT. This sequence encodes CASSEETDTQYF.